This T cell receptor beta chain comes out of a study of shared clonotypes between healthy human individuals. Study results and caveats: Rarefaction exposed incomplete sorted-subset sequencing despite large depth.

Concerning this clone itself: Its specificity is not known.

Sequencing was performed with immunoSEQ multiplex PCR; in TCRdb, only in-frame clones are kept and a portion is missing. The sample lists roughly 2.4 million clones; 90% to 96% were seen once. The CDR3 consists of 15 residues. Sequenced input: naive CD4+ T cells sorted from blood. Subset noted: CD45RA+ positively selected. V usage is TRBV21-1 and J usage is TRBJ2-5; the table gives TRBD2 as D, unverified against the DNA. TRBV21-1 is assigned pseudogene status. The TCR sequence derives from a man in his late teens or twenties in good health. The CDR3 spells CASSPLEGRQETQYF. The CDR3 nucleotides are TGTGCCAGCAGCCCCTTGGAGGGACGGCAAGAGACCCAGTACTTC.